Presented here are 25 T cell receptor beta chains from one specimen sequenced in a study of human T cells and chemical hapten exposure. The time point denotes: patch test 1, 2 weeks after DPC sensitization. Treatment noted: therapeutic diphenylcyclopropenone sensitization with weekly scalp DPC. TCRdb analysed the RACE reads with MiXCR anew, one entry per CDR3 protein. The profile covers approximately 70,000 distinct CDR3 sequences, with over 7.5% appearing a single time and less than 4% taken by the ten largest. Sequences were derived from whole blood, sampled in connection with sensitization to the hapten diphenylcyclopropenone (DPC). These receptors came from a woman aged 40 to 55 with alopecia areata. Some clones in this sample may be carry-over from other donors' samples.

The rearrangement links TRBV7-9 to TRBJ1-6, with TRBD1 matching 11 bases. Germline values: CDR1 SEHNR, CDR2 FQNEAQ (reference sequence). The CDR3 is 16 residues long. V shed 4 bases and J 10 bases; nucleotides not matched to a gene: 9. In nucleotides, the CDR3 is TGTGCCAGCAGCTCAACGGACAGGGGGCTTGGATCACCCCTCCACTTT. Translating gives CASSSTDRGLGSPLHF. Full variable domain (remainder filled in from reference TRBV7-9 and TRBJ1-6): DTGVSQNPRHKITKRGQNVTFRCDPISEHNRLYWYRQTLGQGPEFLTYFQNEAQLEKSRLLSDRFSAERPKGSFSTLEIQRTEQGDSAMYLCASSSTDRGLGSPLHFGNGTRLTVT.

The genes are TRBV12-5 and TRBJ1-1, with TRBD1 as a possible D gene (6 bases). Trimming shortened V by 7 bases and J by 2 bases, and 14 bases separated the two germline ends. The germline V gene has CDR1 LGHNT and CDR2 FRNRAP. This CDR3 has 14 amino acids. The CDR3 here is CASATGGANTEAFF. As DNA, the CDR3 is TGTGCTAGTGCAACCGGGGGGGCAAACACTGAAGCTTTCTTT.

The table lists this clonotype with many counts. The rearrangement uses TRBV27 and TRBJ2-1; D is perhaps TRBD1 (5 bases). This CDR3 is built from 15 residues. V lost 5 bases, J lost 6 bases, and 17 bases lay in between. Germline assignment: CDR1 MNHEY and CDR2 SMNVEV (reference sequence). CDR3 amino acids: CASSRRQTTGNEQFF. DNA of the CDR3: TGTGCCAGCAGTCGCCGACAGACAACAGGCAATGAGCAGTTCTTC.

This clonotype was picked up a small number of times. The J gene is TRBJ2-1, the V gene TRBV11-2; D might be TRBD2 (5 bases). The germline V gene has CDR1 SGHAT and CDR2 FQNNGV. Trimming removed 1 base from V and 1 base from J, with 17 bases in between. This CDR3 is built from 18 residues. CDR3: CASSLGDGWTLSYNEQFF. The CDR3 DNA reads TGTGCCAGCAGCTTAGGGGATGGTTGGACTTTATCCTACAATGAGCAGTTCTTC.

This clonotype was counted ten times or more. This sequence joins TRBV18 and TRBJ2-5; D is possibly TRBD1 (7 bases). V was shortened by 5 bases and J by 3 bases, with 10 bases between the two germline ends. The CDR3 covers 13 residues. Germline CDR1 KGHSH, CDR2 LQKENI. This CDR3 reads CASSGGTEETQYF. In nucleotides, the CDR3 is TGTGCCAGCTCAGGAGGGACAGAAGAGACCCAGTACTTC.

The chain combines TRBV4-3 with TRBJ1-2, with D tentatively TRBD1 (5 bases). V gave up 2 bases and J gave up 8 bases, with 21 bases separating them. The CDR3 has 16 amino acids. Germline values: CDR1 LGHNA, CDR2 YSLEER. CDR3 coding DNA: TGCGCCAGCAGCCAATTCAGATTACTCGATGGGGCAGGCTACACCTTC. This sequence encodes CASSQFRLLDGAGYTF.

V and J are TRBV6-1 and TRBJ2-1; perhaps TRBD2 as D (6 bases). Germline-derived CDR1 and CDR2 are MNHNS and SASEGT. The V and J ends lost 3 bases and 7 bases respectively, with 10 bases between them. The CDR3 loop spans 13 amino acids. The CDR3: CASSESGRNEQFF. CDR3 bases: TGTGCCAGCAGTGAGTCAGGGAGGAATGAGCAGTTCTTC.

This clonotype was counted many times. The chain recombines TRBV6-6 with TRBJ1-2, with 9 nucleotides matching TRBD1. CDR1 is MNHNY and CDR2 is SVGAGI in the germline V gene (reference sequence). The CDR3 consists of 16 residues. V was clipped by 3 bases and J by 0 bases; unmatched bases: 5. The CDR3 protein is CASSYTGTGTNYGYTF. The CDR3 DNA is TGTGCCAGCAGTTATACCGGGACAGGGACTAACTATGGCTACACCTTC.

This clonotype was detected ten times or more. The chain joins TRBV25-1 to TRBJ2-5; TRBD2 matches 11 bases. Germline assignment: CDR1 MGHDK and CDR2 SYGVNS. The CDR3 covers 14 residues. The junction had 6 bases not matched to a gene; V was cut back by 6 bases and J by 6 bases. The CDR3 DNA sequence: TGTGCCAGCAGGATTAGCGGGGGGGCACAGACCCAGTACTTC. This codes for CASRISGGAQTQYF.

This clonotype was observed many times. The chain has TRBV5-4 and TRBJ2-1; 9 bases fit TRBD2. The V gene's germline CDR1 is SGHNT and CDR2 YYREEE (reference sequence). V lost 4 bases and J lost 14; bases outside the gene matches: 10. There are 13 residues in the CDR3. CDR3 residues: CASSHGQRGAEFF. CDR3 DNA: TGTGCCAGCAGCCACGGTCAGCGGGGGGCTGAGTTCTTC.

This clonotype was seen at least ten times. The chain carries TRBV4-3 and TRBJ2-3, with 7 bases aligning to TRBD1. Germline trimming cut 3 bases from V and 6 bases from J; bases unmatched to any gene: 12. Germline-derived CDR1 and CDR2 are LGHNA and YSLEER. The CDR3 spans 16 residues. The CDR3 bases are TGCGCCAGCAGCCACTACGAGGGGGCTCTGCGGGATACGCAGTATTTT. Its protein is CASSHYEGALRDTQYF.

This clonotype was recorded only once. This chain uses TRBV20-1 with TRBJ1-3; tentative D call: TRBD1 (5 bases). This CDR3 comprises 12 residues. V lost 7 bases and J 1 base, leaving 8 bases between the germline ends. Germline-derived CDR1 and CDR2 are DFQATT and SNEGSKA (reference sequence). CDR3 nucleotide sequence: TGCAGTGTACAGGAATCTGGAAACACCATATATTTT. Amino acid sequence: CSVQESGNTIYF.

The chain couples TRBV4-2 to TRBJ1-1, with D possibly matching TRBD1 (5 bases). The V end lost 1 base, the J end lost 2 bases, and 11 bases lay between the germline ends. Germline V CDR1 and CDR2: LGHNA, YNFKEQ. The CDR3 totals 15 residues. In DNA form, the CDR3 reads TGTGCCAGCAGCCAAGTGGGGGGGACTAACACTGAAGCTTTCTTT. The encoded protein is CASSQVGGTNTEAFF.

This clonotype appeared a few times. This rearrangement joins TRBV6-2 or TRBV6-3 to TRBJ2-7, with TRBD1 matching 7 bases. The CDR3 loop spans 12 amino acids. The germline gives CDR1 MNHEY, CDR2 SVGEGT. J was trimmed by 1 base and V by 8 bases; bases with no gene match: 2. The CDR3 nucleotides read TGTGCCAGCCTGGACAGGTCCTACGAGCAGTACTTC. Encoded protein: CASLDRSYEQYF.

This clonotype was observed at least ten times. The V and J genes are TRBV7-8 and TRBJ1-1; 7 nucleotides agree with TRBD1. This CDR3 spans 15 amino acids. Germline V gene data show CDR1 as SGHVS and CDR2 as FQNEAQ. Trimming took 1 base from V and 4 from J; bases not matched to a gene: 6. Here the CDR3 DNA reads TGTGCCAGCAGCTTAGGTAGACAGGGAAGCACTGAAGCTTTCTTT. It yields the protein CASSLGRQGSTEAFF.

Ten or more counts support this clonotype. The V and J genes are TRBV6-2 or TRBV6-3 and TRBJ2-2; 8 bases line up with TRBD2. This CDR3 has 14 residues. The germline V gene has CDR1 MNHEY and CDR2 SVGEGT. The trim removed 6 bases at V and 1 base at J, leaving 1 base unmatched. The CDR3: CASRSGGNTGELFF. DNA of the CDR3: TGTGCCAGCAGAAGCGGGGGGAACACCGGGGAGCTGTTTTTT.

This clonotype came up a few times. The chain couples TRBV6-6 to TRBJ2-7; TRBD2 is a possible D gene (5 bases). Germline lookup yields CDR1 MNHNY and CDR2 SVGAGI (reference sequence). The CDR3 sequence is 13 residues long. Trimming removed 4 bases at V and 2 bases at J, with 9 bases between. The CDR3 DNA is TGTGCCAGCAGTTCGGGGTTTCCCTACGAGCAGTACTTC. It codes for CASSSGFPYEQYF.

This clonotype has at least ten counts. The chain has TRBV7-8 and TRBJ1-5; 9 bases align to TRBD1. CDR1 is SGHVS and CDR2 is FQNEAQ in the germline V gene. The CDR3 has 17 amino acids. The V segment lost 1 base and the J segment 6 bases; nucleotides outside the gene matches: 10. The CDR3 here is CASSLVPGQGPGQPQHF. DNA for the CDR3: TGTGCCAGCAGCTTAGTCCCGGGACAGGGTCCAGGTCAGCCCCAGCATTTT.

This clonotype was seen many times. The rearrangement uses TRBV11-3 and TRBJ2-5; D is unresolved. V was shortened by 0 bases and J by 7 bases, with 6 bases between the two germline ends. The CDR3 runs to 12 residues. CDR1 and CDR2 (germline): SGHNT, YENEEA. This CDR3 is CASSLDPGTQYF. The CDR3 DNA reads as TGTGCCAGCAGCTTAGACCCCGGGACCCAGTACTTC.

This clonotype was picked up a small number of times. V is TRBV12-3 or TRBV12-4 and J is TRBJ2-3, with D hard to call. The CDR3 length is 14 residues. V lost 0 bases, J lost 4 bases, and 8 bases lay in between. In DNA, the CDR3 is TGTGCCAGCAGTTTAGCGTCTACATCAGATACGCAGTATTTT. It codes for CASSLASTSDTQYF.

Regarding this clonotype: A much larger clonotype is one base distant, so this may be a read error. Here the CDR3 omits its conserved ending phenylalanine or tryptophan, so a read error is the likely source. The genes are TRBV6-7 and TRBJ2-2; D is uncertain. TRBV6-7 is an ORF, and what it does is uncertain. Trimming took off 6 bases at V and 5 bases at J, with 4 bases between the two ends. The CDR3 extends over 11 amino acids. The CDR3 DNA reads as TGTGCCAGCAGAATTACCGGGGAGCTGTTTTTA. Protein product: CASRITGELFL.

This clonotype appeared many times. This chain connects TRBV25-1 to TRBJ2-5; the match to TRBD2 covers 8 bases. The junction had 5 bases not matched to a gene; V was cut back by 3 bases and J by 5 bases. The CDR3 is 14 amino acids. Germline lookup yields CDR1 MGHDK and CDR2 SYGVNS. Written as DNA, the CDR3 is TGTGCCAGCAGTGACGCGGGGGGTTTGGAGACCCAGTACTTC. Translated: CASSDAGGLETQYF.

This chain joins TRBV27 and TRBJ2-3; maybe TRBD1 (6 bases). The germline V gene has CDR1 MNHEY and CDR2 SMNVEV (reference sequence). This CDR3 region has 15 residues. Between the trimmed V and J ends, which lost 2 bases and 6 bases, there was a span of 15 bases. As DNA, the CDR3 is TGTGCCAGCAGTTTAAATTCCGCAGGGGCGGATACGCAGTATTTT. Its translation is CASSLNSAGADTQYF.

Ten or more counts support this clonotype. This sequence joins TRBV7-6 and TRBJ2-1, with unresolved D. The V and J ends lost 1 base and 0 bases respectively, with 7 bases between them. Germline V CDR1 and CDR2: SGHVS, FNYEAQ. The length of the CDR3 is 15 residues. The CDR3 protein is CASSLGWSSYNEQFF. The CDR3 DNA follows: TGTGCCAGCAGCTTAGGTTGGAGCTCCTACAATGAGCAGTTCTTC.

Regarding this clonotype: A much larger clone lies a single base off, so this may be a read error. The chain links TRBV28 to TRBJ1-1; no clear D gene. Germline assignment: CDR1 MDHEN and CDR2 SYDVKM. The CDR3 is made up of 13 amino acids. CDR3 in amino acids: CASRPPGRPEAIF. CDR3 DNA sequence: TGTGCCAGCAGACCGCCAGGCAGGCCTGAAGCTATCTTT.